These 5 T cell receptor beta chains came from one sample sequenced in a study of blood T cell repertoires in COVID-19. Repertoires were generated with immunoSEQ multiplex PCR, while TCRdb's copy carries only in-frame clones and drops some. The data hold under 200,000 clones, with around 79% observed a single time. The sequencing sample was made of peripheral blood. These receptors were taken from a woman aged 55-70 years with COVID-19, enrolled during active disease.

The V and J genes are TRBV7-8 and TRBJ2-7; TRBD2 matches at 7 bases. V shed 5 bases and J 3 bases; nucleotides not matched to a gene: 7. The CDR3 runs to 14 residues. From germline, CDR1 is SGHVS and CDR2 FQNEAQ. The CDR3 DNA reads TGTGCCAGCAGCCTCCGGGACTATCTCTACGAGCAGTACTTC. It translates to CASSLRDYLYEQYF.

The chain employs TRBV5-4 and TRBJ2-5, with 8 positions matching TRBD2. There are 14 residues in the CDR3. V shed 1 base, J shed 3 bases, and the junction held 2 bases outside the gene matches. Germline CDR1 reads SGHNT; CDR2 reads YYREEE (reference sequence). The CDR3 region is CASSLRGGKETQYF. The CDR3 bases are TGTGCCAGCAGCTTGCGGGGGGGAAAAGAGACCCAGTACTTC.

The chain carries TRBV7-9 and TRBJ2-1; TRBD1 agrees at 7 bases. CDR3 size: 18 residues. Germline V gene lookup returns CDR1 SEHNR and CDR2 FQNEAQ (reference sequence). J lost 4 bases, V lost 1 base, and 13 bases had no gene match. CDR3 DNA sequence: TGTGCCAGCAGCTTAGTGGGTAGAAGACAGGGATATTACAATGAGCAGTTCTTC. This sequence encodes CASSLVGRRQGYYNEQFF. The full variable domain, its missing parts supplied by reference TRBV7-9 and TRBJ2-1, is DTGVSQNPRHKITKRGQNVTFRCDPISEHNRLYWYRQTLGQGPEFLTYFQNEAQLEKSRLLSDRFSAERPKGSFSTLEIQRTEQGDSAMYLCASSLVGRRQGYYNEQFFGPGTRLTVL.

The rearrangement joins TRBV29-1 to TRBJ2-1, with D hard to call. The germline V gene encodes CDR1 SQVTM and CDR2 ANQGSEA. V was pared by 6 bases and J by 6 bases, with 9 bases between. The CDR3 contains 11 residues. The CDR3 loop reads CSVEIGNEQFF. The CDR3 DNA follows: TGCAGCGTAGAAATCGGCAATGAGCAGTTCTTC.

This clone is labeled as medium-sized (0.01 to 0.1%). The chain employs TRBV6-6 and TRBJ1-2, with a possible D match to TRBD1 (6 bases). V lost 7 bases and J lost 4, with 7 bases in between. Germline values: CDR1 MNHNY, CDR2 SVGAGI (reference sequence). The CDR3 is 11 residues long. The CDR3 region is CASTGAYGYTF. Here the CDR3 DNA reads TGTGCCAGCACAGGGGCCTATGGCTACACCTTC.